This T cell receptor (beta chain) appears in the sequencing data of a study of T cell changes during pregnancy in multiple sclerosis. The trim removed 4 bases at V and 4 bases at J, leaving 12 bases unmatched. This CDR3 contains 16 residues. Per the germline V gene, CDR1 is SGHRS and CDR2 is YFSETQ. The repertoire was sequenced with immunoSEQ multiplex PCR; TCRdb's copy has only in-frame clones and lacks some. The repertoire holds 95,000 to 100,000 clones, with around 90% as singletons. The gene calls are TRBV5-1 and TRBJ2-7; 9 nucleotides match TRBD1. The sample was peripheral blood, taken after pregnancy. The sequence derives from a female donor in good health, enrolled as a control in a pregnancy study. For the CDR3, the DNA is TGCGCCAGCAGCGCCGACCCCGGGACAGGGATTTACGAGCAGTACTTC. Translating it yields CASSADPGTGIYEQYF.